The 30 T cell receptor beta chains presented below share a single source sample, sequenced in a study of blood T cells in healthy people across ages. A sample-barcoded 5' primer and a J-beta primer mix were used in a second PCR of about 7 to 12 cycles. TCRdb re-called the 5' RACE reads through MiXCR, storing one row per CDR3 protein. This table holds 1,800,000 or so distinct CDR3 sequences, approximately 40% found once. The specimen sequenced was blood. These receptors were taken from a human donor in good health.

V usage is TRBV7-9 and J usage is TRBJ1-2; no clear D. This CDR3 has 13 amino acids. CDR1 is SEHNR and CDR2 is FQNEAQ in the germline V gene (reference sequence). Trimming removed 5 bases from V and 4 bases from J, with 11 bases in between. As DNA, the CDR3 is TGTGCCAGCAGCCTCCGGGTGACCTATGGCTACACCTTC. Residues: CASSLRVTYGYTF. Using reference TRBV7-9 and TRBJ1-2 for the parts outside the CDR3, the full variable domain is DTGVSQNPRHKITKRGQNVTFRCDPISEHNRLYWYRQTLGQGPEFLTYFQNEAQLEKSRLLSDRFSAERPKGSFSTLEIQRTEQGDSAMYLCASSLRVTYGYTFGSGTRLTVV.

This chain uses TRBV13 with TRBJ1-2; D may be TRBD1 (6 bases). The V gene's germline CDR1 is PRHDT and CDR2 FYEKMQ (reference sequence). V dropped 0 bases and J dropped 8 bases, with 10 bases sitting between them. This CDR3 is 13 amino acids long. CDR3 DNA: TGTGCCAGCAGCTTAGGGACAGGACAAGGCTACACCTTC. Encoded protein: CASSLGTGQGYTF.

This clonotype was detected ten times or more. CDR3 sequence reads: CASSPPGWDEQFF. The DNA for the CDR3 is TGTGCCAGCAGCCCACCCGGATGGGATGAGCAGTTCTTC. The genes are TRBV11-1 and TRBJ2-1; D is unresolved. With 5 bases removed from V and 8 bases from J, the gap between germline ends came to 13 bases. Per the germline V gene, CDR1 is SGHAT and CDR2 is FQDESV (reference sequence). This CDR3 has 13 amino acids.

Here the CDR3 reads CASSSNRGSSYNSPLHF. In DNA form, the CDR3 reads TGTGCCAGCAGCTCTAACAGGGGAAGCTCCTATAATTCACCCCTCCACTTT. V gene TRBV7-9 combines with J gene TRBJ1-6; 7 bases match TRBD1. Germline CDR1 reads SEHNR; CDR2 reads FQNEAQ (reference sequence). CDR3 size: 17 residues. The V and J ends lost 4 bases and 0 bases, in that order; junction bases with no gene match: 6.

This clonotype has a count of ten or more. The rearrangement joins TRBV7-2 to TRBJ1-2; the D is unclear. The CDR3 is made up of 13 amino acids. The V gene lost 2 bases and the J gene lost 3 bases, with 7 bases spanning the gap. Germline V gives CDR1 SGHTA, CDR2 FQGNSA. The DNA for the CDR3 is TGTGCCAGCAGCTTATCGCCCTACTATGGCTACACCTTC. Protein sequence: CASSLSPYYGYTF.

The chain employs TRBV12-3 or TRBV12-4 and TRBJ2-5; D gene ambiguous. Trimming took off 2 bases at V and 3 bases at J, with 13 bases between the two ends. This CDR3 spans 15 amino acids. The CDR3 DNA reads as TGTGCCAGCAGTTTAAATTTGGGGAAAAAAGAGACCCAGTACTTC. Protein: CASSLNLGKKETQYF.

This clonotype was seen once. A much larger clone differs by one base, so this may be a read error. The V and J genes are TRBV29-1 and TRBJ2-5, with 10 positions matching TRBD1. The J call may be in error: the DNA end matches TRBJ2-7 better. The germline V gene has CDR1 SQVTM and CDR2 ANQGSEA. The CDR3 is 12 amino acids. CDR3 DNA: TGCAGCGGTGGGACAGGGGCTGGCGAGCAGTACTTC. Residues: CSGGTGAGEQYF.

This clonotype was seen a few times. The junction differs from germline at one of its ends, possibly a read error. The chain combines TRBV7-9 with TRBJ2-7, with 7 nucleotides matching TRBD1. Germline loops: CDR1 SEHNR, CDR2 FQNEAQ (reference sequence). This CDR3 region has 14 residues. CDR3 sequence reads: CAGSLGGPPYEQYF. For the CDR3, the DNA is TGTGCCGGCAGCTTAGGGGGCCCGCCCTACGAGCAGTACTTC.

Notes on this clonotype: Given the absence of the conserved phenylalanine or tryptophan at the CDR3 end, a read error is likely. V usage is TRBV7-9 and J usage is TRBJ2-5, with D tentatively TRBD2 (6 bases). CDR3 length equals 16 residues. Germline CDR1 reads SEHNR; CDR2 reads FQNEAQ (reference sequence). Between the trimmed V and J ends, which lost 5 bases and 5 bases, there was a span of 21 bases. CDR3 coding DNA: TGTGCCAGCAGCCCGCCCGGGACTCCAGCCGACGAGACCCAGTACGTC. Amino acids: CASSPPGTPADETQYV.

J is TRBJ1-6 and V is TRBV14; D perhaps matches TRBD1 (5 bases). Per the germline V gene, CDR1 is SGHDN and CDR2 is FVKESK. V lost 8 bases and J lost 7, with 15 bases in between. The CDR3 contains 14 residues. The CDR3 sequence is CASSPGGTNSPLHF. Written as DNA, the CDR3 is TGTGCCAGCTCACCGGGGGGAACCAATTCACCCCTCCACTTT. Looking up the rest from reference TRBV14 and TRBJ1-6 gives the full variable domain: EAGVTQFPSHSVIEKGQTVTLRCDPISGHDNLYWYRRVMGKEIKFLLHFVKESKQDESGMPNNRFLAERTGGTYSTLKVQPAELEDSGVYFCASSPGGTNSPLHFGNGTRLTVT.

This clonotype was seen a handful of times. The chain is built from TRBV6-2 or TRBV6-3 and TRBJ1-1; D uncertain. The CDR3 totals 16 residues. V was shortened by 2 bases and J by 5 bases, with 18 bases between the two germline ends. Germline V gene sequence: CDR1 MNHEY, CDR2 SVGEGT. The CDR3 region has the DNA TGTGCCAGCAGTTACCCTCGACCCCGAGGGAGTACTGAAGCTTTCTTT. Translated, it gives CASSYPRPRGSTEAFF.

The chain recombines TRBV21-1 with TRBJ2-5; the table's D call, TRBD1, was not checked against the DNA. TRBV21-1 counts as a pseudogene. The CDR3 has 14 residues. The CDR3 coding sequence is TGTGCCAGCCGCGCGGGGACATATCAAGAGACCCAGTACTTC. Translated: CASRAGTYQETQYF.

Comment on this clonotype: At one end, the junction sequence differs from germline, possibly due to a read error. The chain carries TRBV15 and TRBJ2-6, with a possible D match to TRBD2 (6 bases). CDR3 size: 15 residues. The germline gives CDR1 LNHNV, CDR2 YYDKDF (reference sequence). The CDR3 spells CATGSSGAGANVLTF. CDR3 nucleotides: TGTGCCACCGGCAGCTCGGGGGCTGGGGCCAACGTCCTGACTTTC.

In DNA, the CDR3 is TGTGCCAGCAACCCGACAGGGAGGGAGACAGATACGCAGTATTTT. Its translation: CASNPTGRETDTQYF. V usage is TRBV12-3 or TRBV12-4 and J usage is TRBJ2-3, with D perhaps being TRBD1 or TRBD2 (7 bases each). This CDR3 has 15 residues. Trimming cost V 7 bases and J 3 bases, with 17 bases left between them.

The CDR3 nucleotides are TGCGCCAGCAGCTCAGGGACAGGGAAGACTGAAGCTTTCTTT. This sequence encodes CASSSGTGKTEAFF. The chain is built from TRBV5-1 and TRBJ1-1; 9 bases fit TRBD1. Trimming cost V 3 bases and J 5 bases; bases outside gene matches: 5. The V gene's germline CDR1 is SGHRS and CDR2 YFSETQ. CDR3 length: 14 residues.

This clonotype was counted only a few times. The J gene is TRBJ2-5, the V gene TRBV20-1; D is ambiguous. The CDR3 spans 14 residues. CDR1 and CDR2 from the germline V gene are DFQATT and SNEGSKA (reference sequence). V lost 6 bases to trimming and J lost 2 bases, with 16 bases between them. The CDR3 spells CSALSAIGQETQYF. Here the CDR3 DNA reads TGCAGTGCCCTATCGGCGATAGGACAAGAGACCCAGTACTTC.

V usage is TRBV25-1 and J usage is TRBJ2-3; weak D call: TRBD2 (5 bases). Germline V gives CDR1 MGHDK, CDR2 SYGVNS. V lost 4 bases to trimming and J lost 6 bases, with 29 bases between them. The CDR3 extends over 19 amino acids. DNA of the CDR3: TGTGCCAGCAGTGGAAAGTCGGGCTATGGAAAGCGGTTCCTTGATACGCAGTATTTT. Its translation: CASSGKSGYGKRFLDTQYF. Based on the CDR3 plus reference TRBV25-1 and TRBJ2-3, the full variable domain is EADIYQTPRYLVIGTGKKITLECSQTMGHDKMYWYQQDPGMELHLIHYSYGVNSTEKGDLSSESTVSRIRTEHFPLTLESARPSHTSQYLCASSGKSGYGKRFLDTQYFGPGTRLTVL.

The chain joins TRBV9 to TRBJ1-6; 8 nucleotides line up with TRBD1. CDR1 is SGDLS, CDR2 YYNGEE, per germline. V was clipped by 5 bases and J by 10 bases; unmatched bases: 14. CDR3 length: 16 amino acids. CDR3 bases: TGTGCCAGCAGTCTTCTCGGGACAGGCGGACTATCACCCCTCCACTTT. This gives the protein CASSLLGTGGLSPLHF.

Note on this clonotype: At one boundary the junction diverges from the germline segment, which might be a read error. The rearrangement uses TRBV5-1 and TRBJ1-1, with TRBD1 matching over 7 bases. From germline, CDR1 is SGHRS and CDR2 YFSETQ. The CDR3 has 16 amino acids. CDR3 amino acids: CASGLEPGGVITEAFF. DNA of the CDR3: TGCGCCAGCGGCTTGGAACCAGGGGGTGTAATAACTGAAGCTTTCTTT.

This clonotype showed up just a few times. The chain combines TRBV5-1 with TRBJ2-7, with D hard to call. This CDR3 has 13 residues. Germline lookup yields CDR1 SGHRS and CDR2 YFSETQ. Trimming took off 6 bases at V and 2 bases at J, with 12 bases between the two ends. The DNA of the CDR3 is TGCGCCAGCAACTCGGCAGGACCCTACGAGCAGTACTTC. Translating it yields CASNSAGPYEQYF.

The rearrangement joins TRBV6-5 to TRBJ2-4; 9 bases align to TRBD2. The assigned J gene may be wrong: the sequence end matches TRBJ2-7 better. The CDR3 spans 16 residues. Germline CDR1 reads MNHEY; CDR2 reads SVGAGI. CDR3 sequence reads: CASSPLGASGAYEQYF. The CDR3 region has the DNA TGTGCCAGCAGTCCCCTAGGTGCTAGCGGGGCCTACGAGCAGTACTTC.

This clonotype has more than one count but fewer than ten. The rearrangement joins TRBV27 to TRBJ2-3; no firm D call. V was clipped by 4 bases and J by 5 bases, with 10 bases between them. The CDR3 extends over 13 amino acids. CDR1 and CDR2 (germline): MNHEY, SMNVEV (reference sequence). The CDR3 is CASSYRKVDTQYF. The DNA of the CDR3 is TGTGCCAGCAGTTATAGAAAGGTAGATACGCAGTATTTT.

This clonotype was recorded a few times. The chain is built from TRBV4-2 and TRBJ1-5; unclear D gene. V was trimmed by 0 bases and J by 10 bases, leaving 13 bases between them. CDR1 LGHNA and CDR2 YNFKEQ come from the germline V gene. CDR3 length equals 14 residues. The CDR3 sequence is CASSQDRGASPQHF. In DNA, the CDR3 is TGTGCCAGCAGCCAAGATAGAGGAGCGTCCCCCCAGCATTTT.

The chain joins TRBV7-2 to TRBJ1-2, with TRBD1 matching 11 bases. The CDR3 runs 17 residues. The germline gives CDR1 SGHTA, CDR2 FQGNSA. J gave up 10 bases and V 4 bases, and 17 bases lay outside the gene matches. In nucleotides, the CDR3 is TGTGCCAGCAGCTGGGGTACCGGGACAGGGGGTAGTCATGACTACACCTTC. Protein sequence: CASSWGTGTGGSHDYTF.

The chain couples TRBV3-1 to TRBJ2-3, with 9 bases fitting TRBD2. J gave up 6 bases and V 4 bases, and 8 bases lay outside the gene matches. This CDR3 has 15 residues. Germline V gene data show CDR1 as LGHDT and CDR2 as YNNKEL (reference sequence). As DNA, the CDR3 is TGTGCCAGCAGCCCAAGCGGGGGGCCGTCCGATACGCAGTATTTT. It translates to CASSPSGGPSDTQYF.

This chain joins TRBV4-1 and TRBJ1-2; TRBD1 matches at 7 bases. V lost 1 base, J lost 1 base, and 12 bases stayed unmatched. Germline CDR1 is MGHRA and CDR2 is YSYEKL. This CDR3 has 18 amino acids. DNA of the CDR3: TGCGCCAGCAGCCAAGTTCGGCACCGGGACAGAATTAACTATGGCTACACCTTC. Translation: CASSQVRHRDRINYGYTF.

This clonotype was seen only a few times. The chain carries TRBV20-1 and TRBJ2-1; D might be TRBD1 (6 bases). The V end was cut by 3 bases, the J end by 5 bases, with 17 bases between. This CDR3 spans 15 amino acids. Per the germline V gene, CDR1 is DFQATT and CDR2 is SNEGSKA (reference sequence). The DNA of the CDR3 is TGCAGTGCTAGGAGGGACACGACGTATAACAATGAGCAGTTCTTC. Translating it yields CSARRDTTYNNEQFF.

This clonotype has a handful of counts. The chain recombines TRBV5-1 with TRBJ2-3; the match to TRBD2 covers 7 bases. This CDR3 is built from 15 residues. Trimming took 2 bases from V and 5 from J; bases not matched to a gene: 8. CDR1 is SGHRS, CDR2 YFSETQ, per germline. CDR3 amino acids: CASSFWGGIGDTQYF. The CDR3 DNA reads TGCGCCAGCAGCTTTTGGGGGGGAATTGGAGATACGCAGTATTTT.

V usage is TRBV7-9 and J usage is TRBJ2-3, with D perhaps assigned TRBD1 or TRBD2 (5 bases each). The germline V and J ends were trimmed by 6 bases and 4 bases, with 17 bases remaining between them. The CDR3 loop spans 15 amino acids. Germline loops: CDR1 SEHNR, CDR2 FQNEAQ (reference sequence). The CDR3 DNA reads TGTGCCAGCAGGTCCGAGGGGAACCGGTCAGATACGCAGTATTTT. Its protein product is CASRSEGNRSDTQYF.

This clonotype was counted a few times. The rearrangement uses TRBV11-2 and TRBJ2-3; no firm D call. V was trimmed by 5 bases and J by 7 bases, leaving 19 bases between them. CDR3 size: 15 residues. Germline CDR1 reads SGHAT; CDR2 reads FQNNGV. The CDR3 here is CASSPLGGLLNTQYF. The CDR3 region has the DNA TGTGCCAGCAGCCCCCTCGGCGGCCTACTAAATACGCAGTATTTT.